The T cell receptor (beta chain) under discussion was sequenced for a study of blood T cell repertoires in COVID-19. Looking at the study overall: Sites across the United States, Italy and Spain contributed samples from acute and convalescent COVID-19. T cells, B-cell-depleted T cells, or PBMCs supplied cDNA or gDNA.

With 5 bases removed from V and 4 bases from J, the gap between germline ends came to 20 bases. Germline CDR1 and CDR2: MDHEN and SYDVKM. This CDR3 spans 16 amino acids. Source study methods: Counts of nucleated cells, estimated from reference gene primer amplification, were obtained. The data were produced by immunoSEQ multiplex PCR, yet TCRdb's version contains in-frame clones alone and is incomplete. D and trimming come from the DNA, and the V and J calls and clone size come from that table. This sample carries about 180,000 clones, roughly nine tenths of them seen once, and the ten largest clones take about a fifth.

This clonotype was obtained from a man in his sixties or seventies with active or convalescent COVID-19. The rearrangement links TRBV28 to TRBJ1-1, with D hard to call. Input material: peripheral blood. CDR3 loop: CASSPPYGMIGTEAFF. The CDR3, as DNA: TGTGCCAGCAGTCCACCCTACGGGATGATTGGCACTGAAGCTTTCTTT.